These T cell receptor beta chains were read from a single sample in a study of neoadjuvant anti-PD-1 for oral cavity cancer. Assay: immunoSEQ multiplex PCR; the TCRdb copy retains only in-frame clones and omits some. Of some 16,000 clones listed, 60% to 80% are singletons. Sequenced material: PBMCs, taken before nivolumab (anti-PD-1) treatment. Every receptor here comes from a person aged 35-79 years with oral cavity squamous cell carcinoma. Both conserved end residues are part of each CDR3. A D gene is named only where the DNA matches it firmly. The listing skips clone size in some rows; elsewhere it reads once, few, many or a size class.

.	TRBV10-1	TRBJ1-2	.	CASSEGSGKGYTF	TGCGCCAGCAGTGAAGGTTCAGGGAAAGGCTACACCTTC
.	TRBV29-1	TRBJ2-2	.	CSGGTQNTGELFF	TGCAGCGGAGGGACACAGAACACCGGGGAGCTGTTTTTT
TRBD1	TRBV7-8	TRBJ1-5	.	CASSESPGTGALNQPQHF	TGTGCCAGCAGCGAATCGCCCGGGACAGGGGCCCTCAATCAGCCCCAGCATTTT
TRBD2	TRBV19	TRBJ2-7	.	CASSPGTSGRPNEQYF	TGTGCCAGTAGTCCGGGGACTAGCGGTAGACCCAACGAGCAGTACTTC
TRBD1	TRBV27	TRBJ2-7	.	CASRRPGQGTYEQYF	TGTGCCAGCAGGCGCCCGGGACAGGGGACTTACGAGCAGTACTTC
.	TRBV5-1	TRBJ2-7	.	CASSLVGAYPTLEQYF	TGCGCCAGCAGCTTGGTTGGGGCCTACCCCACACTCGAGCAGTACTTC
.	TRBV6-5	TRBJ2-5	.	CASSAQPSGAQYF	TGTGCCAGCAGTGCACAGCCTAGTGGGGCCCAGTACTTC
.	TRBV2	TRBJ1-2	.	CASSEQALAGGYTF	TGTGCCAGCAGTGAACAGGCACTGGCTGGTGGCTACACCTTC
.	TRBV6-1	TRBJ2-7	.	CASSAGHFGALPYEQYF	TGTGCCAGCAGTGCCGGACACTTCGGGGCTTTGCCCTACGAGCAGTACTTC
.	TRBV29-1	TRBJ1-1	.	CSVVRTVNTEAFF	TGCAGCGTTGTGAGGACAGTGAACACTGAAGCTTTCTTT
.	TRBV2	TRBJ2-7	.	CASSEEAVPPSYF	TGTGCCAGCAGTGAAGAGGCAGTTCCTCCGTCGTACTTC
.	TRBV28	TRBJ1-3	.	CASSMARNTIYF	TGTGCCAGCAGTATGGCTAGAAACACCATATATTTT
.	TRBV6-6	TRBJ2-5	.	CASNKQGQETQYF	TGTGCCAGCAATAAACAGGGCCAAGAGACCCAGTACTTC
.	TRBV6-1	TRBJ2-3	once	CASSEALRGDTQYF	TGTGCCAGCAGTGAAGCGCTTCGGGGAGATACGCAGTATTTT
.	TRBV10-3	TRBJ2-7	.	CAISEGSEQYF	TGTGCCATCAGTGAGGGGTCCGAGCAGTACTTC
TRBD2	TRBV5-1	TRBJ2-5	.	CASSLTTSVKQETQYF	TGCGCCAGCAGCTTGACGACTAGCGTAAAACAAGAGACCCAGTACTTC
.	TRBV2	TRBJ1-4	once	CASRTEQSTNEKLFF	TGTGCCAGCAGGACCGAACAGTCAACTAATGAAAAACTGTTTTTT
TRBD2	TRBV13	TRBJ2-7	.	CASSPRVAGSYEQYF	TGTGCCAGCAGCCCCCGAGTAGCGGGTTCCTACGAGCAGTACTTC
.	TRBV14	TRBJ2-1	few	CASSQSGTLNEQFF	TGTGCCAGCAGCCAGTCCGGGACTCTAAATGAGCAGTTCTTC
.	TRBV11-2	TRBJ2-2	.	CASTLRVDGGGELFF	TGTGCCAGCACTTTGCGGGTCGACGGGGGCGGGGAGCTGTTTTTT
.	TRBV27	TRBJ2-7	.	CASSPRPLADSYEQYF	TGTGCCAGCAGTCCACGGCCACTAGCTGATTCCTACGAGCAGTACTTC
TRBD1	TRBV19	TRBJ1-2	once	CASSTGGGYRGGYTF	TGTGCCAGTAGCACAGGGGGCGGCTATCGAGGAGGCTACACCTTC
.	TRBV6-5	TRBJ1-3	.	CASSSSRVYGNTIYF	TGTGCCAGCAGTTCATCCAGGGTCTACGGAAACACCATATATTTT
.	TRBV5-6	TRBJ1-1	.	CASSLTGSEAFF	TGTGCCAGCAGCTTGACAGGGTCTGAAGCTTTCTTT
.	TRBV5-6	TRBJ2-6	.	CASSLGKKAPPGANVLTF	TGTGCCAGCAGCTTGGGTAAGAAGGCTCCACCTGGGGCCAACGTCCTGACTTTC
TRBD2	TRBV10-2	TRBJ2-1	.	CASRATHGGSSYNEQFF	TGCGCCAGCAGGGCCACCCATGGCGGGAGCTCCTACAATGAGCAGTTCTTC
.	TRBV11-2	TRBJ1-5	.	CASSLSSYQPQHF	TGTGCCAGCAGCTTATCGAGCTATCAGCCCCAGCATTTT
TRBD2	TRBV5-6	TRBJ2-7	.	CASSSVILAGGPIKQYF	TGTGCCAGCAGCTCCGTAATTCTAGCGGGAGGGCCGATAAAGCAGTACTTC
.	TRBV15	TRBJ1-5	.	CATSRGFGNQPQHF	TGTGCCACCAGCAGAGGGTTTGGTAATCAGCCCCAGCATTTT
.	TRBV6-5	TRBJ1-1	.	CASGSGNTEAFF	TGTGCCAGCGGGAGCGGGAACACTGAAGCTTTCTTT
TRBD1	TRBV13	TRBJ1-3	.	CASSVSTGGAGNTIYF	TGTGCCAGCAGCGTATCGACAGGGGGCGCCGGAAACACCATATATTTT
.	TRBV6-5	TRBJ2-3	once	CASSQRRDTDTQYF	TGTGCCAGCAGCCAGCGACGTGACACAGATACGCAGTATTTT
.	TRBV6-1	TRBJ1-2	.	CASSEAAGREYGYTF	TGTGCCAGCAGTGAAGCAGCAGGGAGGGAGTATGGCTACACCTTC
.	TRBV29-1	TRBJ2-3	.	CSVRPGGDTQYF	TGCAGCGTTAGGCCAGGGGGGGATACGCAGTATTTT
.	TRBV6-6	TRBJ1-2	.	CASSYAGGRDYGYTF	TGTGCCAGCAGTTACGCGGGGGGGCGAGACTATGGCTACACCTTC
.	TRBV11-2	TRBJ2-1	.	CASSLGVSYNEQFF	TGTGCCAGCAGCTTAGGAGTTTCCTACAATGAGCAGTTCTTC
.	TRBV27	TRBJ2-1	.	CASSWGYRTIYNEQFF	TGTGCCAGCAGTTGGGGGTATAGGACAATCTACAATGAGCAGTTCTTC
.	TRBV2	TRBJ2-5	few	CASSESGPGETQYF	TGTGCCAGCAGTGAAAGTGGGCCGGGTGAGACCCAGTACTTC
.	TRBV7-9	TRBJ2-7	.	CATRRESSYEQYF	TGTGCCACCCGTCGGGAGAGCTCCTACGAGCAGTACTTC
.	TRBV6-1	TRBJ2-2	once	CASRGSPTGELFF	TGTGCCAGCAGAGGGAGCCCAACCGGGGAGCTGTTTTTT
TRBD2	TRBV6-1	TRBJ2-1	.	CASSERLSGGNSYNEQFF	TGTGCCAGCAGTGAACGTCTTTCGGGGGGAAACTCCTACAATGAGCAGTTCTTC
TRBD1	TRBV6-1	TRBJ1-2	.	CASSVSTGGGYTF	TGTGCCAGCAGTGTTTCGACAGGGGGAGGCTACACCTTC
.	TRBV9	TRBJ2-1	.	CASSVNSGYSYNEQFF	TGTGCCAGCAGCGTAAATAGCGGATACTCCTACAATGAGCAGTTCTTC